This T cell receptor beta chain was documented in a study of T-cell memory formation after mild COVID-19. TCRdb reprocessed the 5' RACE reads via MiXCR and lists one record per CDR3 protein. This table holds more than 400,000 distinct CDR3 sequences, over 15% found once. This clonotype came up a few times. Trimming shortened V by 5 bases and J by 6 bases, and 12 bases separated the two germline ends. The CDR3 is 12 residues long. Germline lookup yields CDR1 SGHRS and CDR2 YFSETQ. The specimen sequenced was PBMCs or a T cell subset sorted from them (not recorded which). The receptor's source is an adult woman who had mild COVID-19 (a few samples of this study predate the infection). Cell type and time point are not known. The chain couples TRBV5-1 to TRBJ2-7; TRBD1 or TRBD2 may be the D gene (5 bases each). DNA of the CDR3: TGCGCCAGCAGTCTAGGGACCAGCGAGCAGTACTTC. Translating it yields CASSLGTSEQYF.